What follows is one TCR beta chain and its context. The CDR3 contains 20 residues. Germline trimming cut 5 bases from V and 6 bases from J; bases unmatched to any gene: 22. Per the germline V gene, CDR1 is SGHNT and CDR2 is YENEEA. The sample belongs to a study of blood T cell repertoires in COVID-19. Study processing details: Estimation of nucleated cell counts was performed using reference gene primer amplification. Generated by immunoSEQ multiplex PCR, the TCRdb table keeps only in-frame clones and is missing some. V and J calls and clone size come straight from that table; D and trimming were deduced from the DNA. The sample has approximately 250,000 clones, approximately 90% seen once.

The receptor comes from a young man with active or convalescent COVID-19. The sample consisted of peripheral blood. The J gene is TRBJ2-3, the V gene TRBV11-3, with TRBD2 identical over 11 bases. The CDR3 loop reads CASSPRQGGRSGRASDTQYF. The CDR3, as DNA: TGTGCCAGCAGCCCCCGACAGGGAGGACGTAGCGGGAGGGCCTCGGATACGCAGTATTTT.